Presented here are 7 T cell receptor beta chains from one specimen sequenced in a study of T cells in Graves' hyperthyroidism and ophthalmopathy. Amplification yielded TCR beta CDR3 regions, with RNA transcripts as the source. Researchers ran a first-round RT-PCR on the TCR CDR3 using the HTBI primer set. TCRdb recomputed calls from the multiplex PCR reads with MiXCR, one row per CDR3 protein. The table has 450,000 to 650,000 distinct CDR3 sequences, 14% seen once. Input material: blood. The receptors were gathered from a woman in her late teens or twenties with Graves' ophthalmopathy.

V is TRBV19 and J is TRBJ1-6; D perhaps matches TRBD1 (5 bases). V lost 4 bases and J 10 bases, leaving 8 bases between the germline ends. The CDR3 consists of 12 residues. The germline gives CDR1 LNHDA, CDR2 SQIVND (reference sequence). CDR3 nucleotides: TGTGCCAGTAGTACCAGGGAGTCACCCCTCCACTTT. Its translation: CASSTRESPLHF.

This clonotype was observed at least ten times. The chain employs TRBV5-1 and TRBJ2-3; 7 bases are a match to TRBD2. This CDR3 has 17 residues. J gave up 1 base and V 4 bases, and 12 bases lay outside the gene matches. Germline CDR1 SGHRS, CDR2 YFSETQ. This chain's CDR3 is CASSEATREFGTDTQYF. The DNA for the CDR3 is TGCGCCAGCAGCGAGGCTACGCGGGAGTTTGGCACAGATACGCAGTATTTT.

The genes are TRBV6-2 or TRBV6-3 and TRBJ1-1; 7 bases line up with TRBD1. From germline, CDR1 is MNHEY and CDR2 SVGEGT. CDR3 length equals 15 residues. V lost 3 bases and J lost 1; bases outside the gene matches: 5. The CDR3 DNA reads as TGTGCCAGCAGTTATGACAGGGTAGGGAACACTGAAGCTTTCTTT. It specifies CASSYDRVGNTEAFF.

The sample holds one count of this clonotype. This chain links TRBV4-1 with TRBJ2-7; D is perhaps TRBD1 (6 bases). The CDR3 contains 14 residues. Germline CDR1 is MGHRA and CDR2 is YSYEKL. The germline V and J ends were trimmed by 1 base and 2 bases, with 9 bases remaining between them. CDR3 DNA: TGCGCCAGCAGCCAAGGGGACAACCCCTACGAGCAGTACTTC. Translating it yields CASSQGDNPYEQYF.

The CDR3 loop is CASSRGRSDSPLHF. The CDR3, as DNA: TGTGCCAGCAGCCGGGGGCGCTCGGATTCACCCCTCCACTTT. The chain carries TRBV3-1 and TRBJ1-6; D is possibly TRBD1 (6 bases). The CDR3 covers 14 residues. From germline, CDR1 is LGHDT and CDR2 YNNKEL (reference sequence). V was pared by 4 bases and J by 8 bases, with 12 bases between.

This clonotype was recorded many times. V is TRBV7-3 and J is TRBJ1-6; D possibly corresponds to TRBD1 (5 bases). The CDR3 is 15 amino acids. V lost 0 bases to trimming and J lost 10 bases, with 13 bases between them. The germline CDR1 and CDR2 sequences are SGHTA and FQGTGA. The chain's CDR3 is CASSLTPGGGSPLHF. The CDR3 DNA reads TGTGCCAGCAGCTTAACCCCGGGGGGAGGCTCACCCCTCCACTTT. Full variable domain (outside the CDR3, taken from reference TRBV7-3 and TRBJ1-6): GAGVSQTPSNKVTEKGKYVELRCDPISGHTALYWYRQSLGQGPEFLIYFQGTGAADDSGLPNDRFFAVRPEGSVSTLKIQRTERGDSAVYLCASSLTPGGGSPLHFGNGTRLTVT.

This clonotype has a count of ten or more. This sequence joins TRBV7-9 and TRBJ2-3, with D uncertain. Trimming pared 5 bases from V and 0 bases from J, leaving 12 bases between. Germline CDR1 SEHNR, CDR2 FQNEAQ (reference sequence). The CDR3 totals 15 residues. Written as DNA, the CDR3 is TGTGCCAGCAGCCTCCTTTCGGTTAGCACAGATACGCAGTATTTT. This codes for CASSLLSVSTDTQYF.